These T cell receptor beta chains were read from a single sample in a study of shared clonotypes between healthy human individuals. Only in-frame clones appear in the TCRdb table, and some are missing; sequencing was by immunoSEQ multiplex PCR. In the table there are 450,000 to 500,000 clones, approximately 80% of which are singletons. Sequenced: PBMCs. Source of these receptors: a woman aged 40 to 50 in good health. Some clones in this sample may be carry-over from other donors' samples. Both conserved end residues are trimmed from each CDR3.

13 | TRBJ1-1 | TRBV6-1 | ASSVEGGMNTEAF
12 | TRBJ2-2 | TRBV28 | ASSLNLNTGELF
12 | TRBJ1-1 | TRBV19 | ASSAQGGGTEAF
14 | TRBJ2-1 | TRBV23-1 | ASSQSDDMPYNEQF
13 | TRBJ2-1 | TRBV7-2 | ASSQRHSTYNEQF
11 | TRBJ1-2 | TRBV27 | ASSQGQGAGYT
14 | TRBJ2-1 | TRBV19 | ASSIAASGNVDEQF
11 | TRBJ2-5 | TRBV28 | ATQGTYQETQY
14 | TRBJ1-2 | TRBV7-8 | ASSLVLASGEYGYT
11 | TRBJ2-7 | TRBV7-3 | ASSLPRPYEQY
13 | TRBJ1-1 | TRBV5-1 | ASSPRENANTEAF
13 | TRBJ2-1 | TRBV7-9 | ASSQDRRQRDEQF
15 | TRBJ2-1 | TRBV4-3 | ASSQDPRRESYNEQF
12 | TRBJ2-5 | TRBV28 | ASSPLAGRETQY
10 | TRBJ2-3 | TRBV7-9 | ASSYENLAQY
12 | TRBJ1-3 | TRBV28 | ASSFRTGGNTIY
12 | TRBJ1-4 | TRBV28 | ASSLRDVNEKLF
10 | TRBJ2-2 | TRBV27 | AGSISTGELF
12 | TRBJ2-2 | TRBV18 | ASSQRDLTGELF
15 | TRBJ2-3 | TRBV6-1 | ASSDIGTSGRTDTQY
13 | TRBJ2-7 | TRBV18 | ASSPPSGSTYEQY
14 | TRBJ2-1 | TRBV28 | AISTYAGSVHNEQF
10 | TRBJ2-7 | TRBV28 | ASSIISYEQY
14 | TRBJ2-7 | TRBV4-3 | ASSPTLGAGAYEQY
13 | TRBJ2-7 | TRBV5-4 | ASSTAGPLRGEQY
16 | TRBJ1-6 | TRBV30 | AWSFADLGQYGNSPLH
16 | TRBJ2-7 | TRBV4-2 | ASSPNQGFSGRSYEQY
10 | TRBJ2-7 | TRBV2 | ASRPDSYEQY
13 | TRBJ2-1 | TRBV19 | ASSMYGRAYNEQF
11 | TRBJ2-3 | TRBV7-3 | ASSPGVADTQY
16 | TRBJ2-3 | TRBV19 | ASSMSRGGTGSTDTQY
11 | TRBJ2-3 | TRBV7-9 | ASPQGGADTQY
11 | TRBJ1-2 | TRBV19 | ASSDTNNYGYT
12 | TRBJ2-1 | TRBV29-1 | SVGLAGGINEQF
12 | TRBJ2-3 | TRBV6-1 | AIEQGWGADTQY
12 | TRBJ1-3 | TRBV30 | ASSPGGTGNTIY
14 | TRBJ1-2 | TRBV28 | ASSLVSAPGTDGYT
11 | TRBJ1-2 | TRBV30 | AWSVLAGYGYT
11 | TRBJ1-1 | TRBV10-3 | ATEGGMGTEAF
12 | TRBJ2-2 | TRBV4-3 | ASSQDGTTGELF
12 | . | TRBV29-1 | SVAPGASAYEQY
8 | TRBJ2-7 | TRBV2 | ASRPYEQY
13 | TRBJ2-3 | TRBV10-1 | ASSSAGGQGDTQY
13 | TRBJ2-3 | TRBV5-6 | ASSPTRRITDTQY
14 | TRBJ2-1 | TRBV18 | ASSPAGTSGKNEQF
14 | TRBJ2-7 | TRBV4-3 | ASSQDLADRPYEQY
15 | TRBJ2-2 | TRBV4-3 | ASSQDTGGTSRGELF
15 | . | TRBV28 | ASSHPTGRGASYEQY
11 | TRBJ1-5 | TRBV28 | ASSSIGRLGQH
15 | TRBJ1-4 | TRBV25-1 | ASSDLHPGQPNENLF
11 | TRBJ1-2 | TRBV5-6 | ASSQDFNYGYT
13 | TRBJ1-4 | TRBV5-4 | ASSSIGTGHEKLF
14 | TRBJ2-1 | TRBV1 | TSSQGEQRNYNEQF
11 | TRBJ1-1 | TRBV29-1 | SVIPDPDTEAF
10 | TRBJ2-7 | TRBV7-2 | ASSLLGGEQY
12 | TRBJ2-1 | TRBV5-4 | ASSYGTSPNEQF
13 | TRBJ2-1 | TRBV18 | ASSPGTLPDNEQF
14 | TRBJ2-1 | TRBV9 | ASSVAGAGAYNEQF
10 | TRBJ2-1 | TRBV30 | AWSVTVGGQF